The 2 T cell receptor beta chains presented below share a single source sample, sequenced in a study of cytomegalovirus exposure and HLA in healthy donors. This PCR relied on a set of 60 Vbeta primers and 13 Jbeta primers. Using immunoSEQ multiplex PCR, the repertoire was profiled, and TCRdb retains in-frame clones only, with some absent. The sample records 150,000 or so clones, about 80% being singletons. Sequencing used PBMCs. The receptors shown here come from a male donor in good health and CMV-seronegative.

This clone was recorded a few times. Here the CDR3 reads CASSPPWVGVAKNIQYF. The CDR3, as DNA: TGTGCCAGCAGCCCCCCGTGGGTCGGAGTAGCCAAAAACATTCAGTACTTC. The chain employs TRBV14 and TRBJ2-4, with D uncertain. Germline V lookup: CDR1 SGHDN, CDR2 FVKESK. The CDR3 sequence is 17 residues long. The V gene lost 4 bases and the J gene lost 0 bases, with 16 bases spanning the gap.

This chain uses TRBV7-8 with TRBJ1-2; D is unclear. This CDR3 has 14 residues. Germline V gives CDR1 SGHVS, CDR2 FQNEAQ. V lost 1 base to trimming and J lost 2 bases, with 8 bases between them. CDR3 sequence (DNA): TGTGCCAGCAGCTTAGGGGAGGTGAACTATGGCTACACCTTC. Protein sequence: CASSLGEVNYGYTF. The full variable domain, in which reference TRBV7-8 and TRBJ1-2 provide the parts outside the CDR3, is GAGVSQSPRYKVAKRGQDVALRCDPISGHVSLFWYQQALGQGPEFLTYFQNEAQLDKSGLPSDRFFAERPEGSVSTLKIQRTQQEDSAVYLCASSLGEVNYGYTFGSGTRLTVV.